Each of the 23 T cell receptor beta chains below was sequenced from the same sample in a study of blood T cell repertoires in COVID-19. TCRdb keeps only in-frame clones here, not all; method: immunoSEQ multiplex PCR. The data contain approximately 290,000 clones, approximately 90% of them singletons. Material for sequencing was peripheral blood. All receptors derive from a woman aged 25 to 39 with COVID-19, enrolled during active disease.

The rearrangement links TRBV7-8 to TRBJ2-2; 8 bases match TRBD1. The V gene's germline CDR1 is SGHVS and CDR2 FQNEAQ. The ends lost 3 bases at V and 1 base at J; junction bases unmatched: 4. The CDR3 runs 16 residues. Here the CDR3 reads CASSFRGQENTGELFF. In nucleotides, the CDR3 is TGTGCCAGCAGCTTTAGGGGACAGGAGAACACCGGGGAGCTGTTTTTT.

This clone was picked up one time. The CDR3, as DNA: TGTGCCAGCAGCTTATCTAGGGTTCAGGGGGGCTACACCTTC. This encodes CASSLSRVQGGYTF. The chain carries TRBV7-2 and TRBJ1-2, with D possibly TRBD1 on 6 matching bases. The germline V gene encodes CDR1 SGHTA and CDR2 FQGNSA. The CDR3 sequence is 14 residues long. The germline V and J ends were trimmed by 2 bases and 8 bases, with 15 bases remaining between them.

The chain has TRBV19 and TRBJ1-2, with TRBD1 matching 8 bases. Germline CDR1 reads LNHDA; CDR2 reads SQIVND (reference sequence). This CDR3 has 14 residues. Trimming took 5 bases from V and 2 from J; bases not matched to a gene: 4. For the CDR3, the DNA is TGTGCCAGTAGTGTACAGGGGGGGAACTATGGCTACACCTTC. Translated: CASSVQGGNYGYTF.

Here the CDR3 reads CASSFRAGNYNEQFF. The CDR3 nucleotides are TGCGCCAGCAGCTTTAGAGCGGGAAATTATAATGAGCAGTTCTTC. V gene TRBV5-1 combines with J gene TRBJ2-1, with 7 bases fitting TRBD2. The V and J ends lost 2 bases and 7 bases, in that order; junction bases with no gene match: 9. The CDR3 covers 15 residues. Per germline, CDR1 SGHRS and CDR2 YFSETQ.

V is TRBV10-1 and J is TRBJ1-4; 8 nucleotides agree with TRBD1. Germline-derived CDR1 and CDR2 are WNHNN and SYGVQD (reference sequence). V shed 0 bases and J 8 bases; nucleotides not matched to a gene: 8. This CDR3 comprises 16 residues. CDR3 residues: CASSESKIQGEEKLFF. The CDR3 DNA sequence: TGCGCCAGCAGTGAGTCGAAAATACAGGGGGAAGAAAAACTGTTTTTT.

This rearrangement joins TRBV12-3 or TRBV12-4 to TRBJ2-3, with D perhaps TRBD1 (7 bases). The CDR3 consists of 11 residues. Trimming removed 6 bases from V and 15 bases from J, with 16 bases in between. CDR3 coding DNA: TGTGCCAGCAGCAGGGGGGTAGGGTATTATTTT. Translating it yields CASSRGVGYYF.

This clone came up once. The rearrangement links TRBV5-4 to TRBJ1-5, with 7 positions matching TRBD1. This CDR3 contains 14 residues. V trimming: 4 bases; J trimming: 2 bases; junction bases outside the gene matches: 3. CDR1 SGHNT and CDR2 YYREEE come from the germline V gene (reference sequence). The CDR3 spells CASSQGGGNQPQHF. In nucleotides, the CDR3 is TGTGCCAGCAGCCAGGGGGGAGGCAATCAGCCCCAGCATTTT.

The J gene is TRBJ1-4, the V gene TRBV3-1 (or the pseudogene TRBV3-2); D unresolved. The CDR3 totals 12 residues. Germline CDR1 LGHDT, CDR2 YNNKEL (reference sequence). The V end was cut by 3 bases, the J end by 14 bases, with 13 bases between. CDR3 bases: TGTGCCAGCAGCCAGTCGAGCACAGTGCTGTTTTTT. As protein: CASSQSSTVLFF.

The V and J genes are TRBV3-1 (or the pseudogene TRBV3-2) and TRBJ1-2; 7 nucleotides match TRBD1. Germline trimming cut 5 bases from V and 2 bases from J; bases unmatched to any gene: 5. CDR1 is LGHDT and CDR2 is YNNKEL in the germline V gene (reference sequence). This CDR3 region has 14 residues. The CDR3 spells CASSYSTGNYGYTF. CDR3 DNA sequence: TGTGCCAGCAGCTATTCGACAGGGAACTATGGCTACACCTTC.

The V call is TRBV14, the J call TRBJ1-1, with D unclear. This CDR3 spans 13 amino acids. Germline lookup yields CDR1 SGHDN and CDR2 FVKESK. The V gene lost 6 bases and the J gene lost 1 base, with 9 bases spanning the gap. In DNA, the CDR3 is TGTGCCAGCAGTCTTACACAGAACACTGAAGCTTTCTTT. The encoded protein is CASSLTQNTEAFF. The complete variable domain, with remaining parts taken from reference TRBV14 and TRBJ1-1, reads EAGVTQFPSHSVIEKGQTVTLRCDPISGHDNLYWYRRVMGKEIKFLLHFVKESKQDESGMPNNRFLAERTGGTYSTLKVQPAELEDSGVYFCASSLTQNTEAFFGQGTRLTVV.

V and J are TRBV19 and TRBJ2-1; D is possibly TRBD2 (6 bases). This CDR3 is built from 14 residues. V was pared by 8 bases and J by 9 bases, with 20 bases between. Germline values: CDR1 LNHDA, CDR2 SQIVND (reference sequence). CDR3 in amino acids: CASGPGTQDTEQFF. The DNA of the CDR3 is TGTGCCAGTGGACCCGGGACTCAAGATACTGAGCAGTTCTTC.

This clone occurred once. The gene calls are TRBV7-8 and TRBJ2-2; 9 bases are shared with TRBD2. Germline V gene lookup returns CDR1 SGHVS and CDR2 FQNEAQ. This CDR3 is 18 amino acids long. The V segment lost 5 bases and the J segment 3 bases; nucleotides outside the gene matches: 13. In DNA form, the CDR3 reads TGTGCCAGCAGCCCCGGCGGGGTAGCGGGAGTAGACACCGGGGAGCTGTTTTTT. Protein sequence: CASSPGGVAGVDTGELFF.

The V call is TRBV27, the J call TRBJ1-5, with D possibly matching TRBD1 (6 bases). The V gene's germline CDR1 is MNHEY and CDR2 SMNVEV (reference sequence). This CDR3 has 16 amino acids. The germline V and J ends were trimmed by 0 bases and 3 bases, with 12 bases remaining between them. DNA of the CDR3: TGTGCCAGCAGTTTATCGGGAGGGGGGGTCAATCAGCCCCAGCATTTT. Translating it yields CASSLSGGGVNQPQHF.

V is TRBV29-1 and J is TRBJ1-1; TRBD1 aligns across 7 bases. Germline CDR1 and CDR2: SQVTM and ANQGSEA. V lost 6 bases to trimming and J lost 5 bases; unmatched junction nucleotides: 6. The CDR3 covers 12 residues. CDR3 DNA: TGCAGCGTAAGACAGGGCGAGACTGAAGCTTTCTTT. Encoded protein: CSVRQGETEAFF.

This clone has just one count. V and J are TRBV10-3 and TRBJ2-3; TRBD2 agrees at 11 bases. V shed 10 bases and J 4 bases; nucleotides not matched to a gene: 7. From germline, CDR1 is ENHRY and CDR2 SYGVKD. The CDR3 consists of 14 residues. The CDR3 region is CATHGTSGADTQYF. CDR3 sequence (DNA): TGTGCCACCCATGGGACTAGCGGCGCAGATACGCAGTATTTT.

V is TRBV29-1 and J is TRBJ1-1; tentatively, D is TRBD1 (5 bases). The CDR3 consists of 11 residues. Between the trimmed V and J ends, which lost 6 bases and 6 bases, there was a span of 11 bases. Germline loops: CDR1 SQVTM, CDR2 ANQGSEA. CDR3 region: CSVILGPEAFF. For the CDR3, the DNA is TGCAGCGTGATACTGGGGCCTGAAGCTTTCTTT.

This chain links TRBV30 with TRBJ1-5, with 7 bases that match TRBD1. The CDR3 covers 12 residues. The V segment lost 4 bases and the J segment 6 bases; nucleotides outside the gene matches: 3. Germline V gives CDR1 GTSNPN, CDR2 SVGIG (reference sequence). CDR3 bases: TGTGCCTGGACAAAGGGGGCTCAGCCCCAGCATTTT. Its translation is CAWTKGAQPQHF.

The J gene is TRBJ2-1, the V gene TRBV29-1; 9 bases match TRBD2. Germline CDR1 is SQVTM and CDR2 is ANQGSEA. The CDR3 is 15 residues long. Trimming removed 1 base from V and 7 bases from J; junction bases left unmatched: 8. The CDR3 protein is CSVEGVSGSGNEQFF. The CDR3 DNA is TGCAGCGTTGAAGGGGTTAGCGGGAGTGGGAATGAGCAGTTCTTC.

The chain recombines TRBV27 with TRBJ1-2; TRBD1 matches 7 bases. CDR3 length equals 13 residues. Germline V gene data show CDR1 as MNHEY and CDR2 as SMNVEV (reference sequence). With 5 bases clipped from V and 4 bases from J, the junction kept 4 bases outside the gene matches. CDR3: CASSATGAYGYTF. The DNA for the CDR3 is TGTGCCAGCAGTGCTACAGGGGCCTATGGCTACACCTTC.

CDR3 nucleotide sequence: TGTGCCAGTAGTATACCCTCGGACAGGGGGCAGCCCCAGCATTTT. The encoded protein is CASSIPSDRGQPQHF. The chain links TRBV19 to TRBJ1-5; 10 nucleotides agree with TRBD1. Germline values: CDR1 LNHDA, CDR2 SQIVND (reference sequence). Trimming cost V 2 bases and J 7 bases; bases outside gene matches: 5. The CDR3 totals 15 residues.

The V gene is TRBV18, the J gene TRBJ1-2; D perhaps matches TRBD1 (5 bases). The germline V gene has CDR1 KGHSH and CDR2 LQKENI. The CDR3 spans 15 residues. The V gene lost 5 bases and the J gene lost 4 bases, with 17 bases spanning the gap. The CDR3 protein is CASSGDFQPLYGYTF. DNA of the CDR3: TGTGCCAGCTCAGGGGACTTTCAGCCCCTCTATGGCTACACCTTC.

The chain has TRBV6-6 and TRBJ2-1; the D gene is possibly TRBD1 (6 bases). The CDR3 is 16 amino acids. CDR1 is MNHNY and CDR2 is SVGAGI in the germline V gene (reference sequence). The V and J ends lost 2 bases and 0 bases respectively, with 11 bases between them. CDR3 coding DNA: TGTGCCAGCAGTTACAGGACAGCTAGCTCCTACAATGAGCAGTTCTTC. This codes for CASSYRTASSYNEQFF.

The rearrangement joins TRBV28 to TRBJ1-6; TRBD1 agrees at 8 bases. The V segment lost 5 bases and the J segment 7 bases; nucleotides outside the gene matches: 4. This CDR3 has 14 amino acids. From germline, CDR1 is MDHEN and CDR2 SYDVKM. The CDR3 is CASSRTGRNSPLHF. The CDR3 coding sequence is TGTGCCAGCAGTAGGACAGGGAGGAATTCACCCCTCCACTTT.